Listed here are 8 T cell receptor beta chains from one sample, sequenced in a study of blood T cell repertoires in COVID-19. The assay was immunoSEQ multiplex PCR, and TCRdb's table has in-frame clones only and misses some. The sample lists 15,000 to 20,000 clones; about 88% were seen once. Sequenced material: peripheral blood. Receptor source: a man in his fifties or sixties with active COVID-19.

This rearrangement joins TRBV7-6 to TRBJ2-5, with 9 positions matching TRBD2. Germline CDR1 and CDR2: SGHVS and FNYEAQ. The CDR3 has 16 residues. Trimming cost V 1 base and J 1 base; bases outside gene matches: 4. The CDR3: CASSLDAAGGQETQYF. DNA of the CDR3: TGTGCCAGCAGCTTAGATGCAGCGGGAGGCCAAGAGACCCAGTACTTC.

The rearrangement joins TRBV30 to TRBJ2-2; no reliable D call. The CDR3 is 14 amino acids. Between the trimmed V and J ends, which lost 7 bases and 3 bases, there was a span of 15 bases. Germline values: CDR1 GTSNPN, CDR2 SVGIG (reference sequence). The CDR3 coding sequence is TGTGCCTTCTACGGGTCTTTATACACCGGGGAGCTGTTTTTT. Encoded protein: CAFYGSLYTGELFF.

V and J are TRBV7-2 and TRBJ2-3; TRBD2 aligns across 8 bases. The V gene's germline CDR1 is SGHTA and CDR2 FQGNSA. The CDR3 totals 15 residues. J lost 2 bases, V lost 4 bases, and 5 bases had no gene match. CDR3 sequence (DNA): TGTGCCAGCAGCTACGGCGGGGGGAACACAGATACGCAGTATTTT. The encoded protein is CASSYGGGNTDTQYF. The full variable domain, rest sourced from reference TRBV7-2 and TRBJ2-3, is GAGVSQSPSNKVTEKGKDVELRCDPISGHTALYWYRQSLGQGLEFLIYFQGNSAPDKSGLPSDRFSAERTGGSVSTLTIQRTQQEDSAVYLCASSYGGGNTDTQYFGPGTRLTVL.

V and J are TRBV14 and TRBJ1-2; D is ambiguous. The length of the CDR3 is 14 residues. Germline-derived CDR1 and CDR2 are SGHDN and FVKESK. Trimming took off 1 base at V and 8 bases at J, with 14 bases between the two ends. CDR3 loop: CASSQAGGSPGYTF. The CDR3 DNA reads TGTGCCAGCAGCCAAGCGGGAGGGTCCCCAGGCTACACCTTC.

The gene calls are TRBV5-4 and TRBJ2-7; D is ambiguous. The CDR3 totals 13 residues. V lost 1 base to trimming and J lost 4 bases, with 9 bases between them. Per the germline V gene, CDR1 is SGHNT and CDR2 is YYREEE (reference sequence). This chain's CDR3 is CASSLNRRYEQYF. CDR3 nucleotide sequence: TGTGCCAGCAGCTTGAATAGGCGGTACGAGCAGTACTTC.

This clone was recorded once. The genes are TRBV7-3 and TRBJ2-5; a possible D gene is TRBD2 (6 bases). The CDR3 runs 15 residues. Germline V lookup: CDR1 SGHTA, CDR2 FQGTGA. Trimming took off 2 bases at V and 4 bases at J, with 14 bases between the two ends. The CDR3: CASSLVGSGGETQYF. CDR3 DNA: TGTGCCAGCAGCTTAGTCGGTAGCGGCGGAGAGACCCAGTACTTC.

This clone came up once. The V gene is TRBV6-4, the J gene TRBJ2-3; the match to TRBD2 covers 8 bases. The CDR3 contains 16 residues. Germline V gene data show CDR1 as MRHNA and CDR2 as SNTAGT. With 3 bases clipped from V and 4 bases from J, the junction kept 9 bases outside the gene matches. As DNA, the CDR3 is TGTGCCAGCAGTGAAGGACGGGGGGGCCGCGCAGATACGCAGTATTTT. It specifies CASSEGRGGRADTQYF.

This chain joins TRBV29-1 and TRBJ1-2; D may be TRBD1 (6 bases). Germline assignment: CDR1 SQVTM and CDR2 ANQGSEA. This CDR3 has 11 amino acids. V was pared by 6 bases and J by 4 bases, with 9 bases between. DNA of the CDR3: TGCAGCGTCGTGACAGGCTATGGCTACACCTTC. Amino acid sequence: CSVVTGYGYTF.